One sample yielded the 16 T cell receptor beta chains listed below, sequenced in a study of T cells in Graves' hyperthyroidism and ophthalmopathy. Template material for amplifying TCR beta CDR3 regions consisted of RNA transcripts. HTBI primers were used for first-round RT-PCR of the TCR CDR3. A single record per CDR3 protein comes from TCRdb applying MiXCR to the multiplex PCR reads. The sample yields about 510,000 distinct CDR3 sequences, about 45% seen once. The sequenced material came from peripheral blood or thyroid tissue (not recorded which). The receptors come from an adult woman with Graves' disease, either hyperthyroidism or ophthalmopathy (not recorded which).

The chain couples TRBV10-2 to TRBJ1-5; 7 bases line up with TRBD1. The germline gives CDR1 WSHSY, CDR2 SAAADI. The CDR3 is 16 residues long. V lost 6 bases to trimming and J lost 1 base; unmatched junction nucleotides: 9. The CDR3 loop is CASRPLTGPSNQPQHF. The CDR3 region has the DNA TGCGCCAGCAGACCCCTGACAGGGCCAAGCAATCAGCCCCAGCATTTT.

This rearrangement joins TRBV10-3 to TRBJ1-6; D gene ambiguous. There are 13 residues in the CDR3. Germline V CDR1 and CDR2: ENHRY, SYGVKD. The V gene lost 6 bases and the J gene lost 5 bases, with 8 bases spanning the gap. CDR3 coding DNA: TGTGCCATCAGCAGCGGGGATAATTCACCCCTCCACTTT. Protein product: CAISSGDNSPLHF.

This clonotype has more than one count but fewer than ten. The gene calls are TRBV28 and TRBJ1-5, with D tentatively TRBD1 (5 bases). CDR3 length: 12 residues. The germline V gene has CDR1 MDHEN and CDR2 SYDVKM. V was cut by 10 bases and J by 6 bases, with 13 bases left in between. The CDR3 region is CATGGGTQPQHF. CDR3 nucleotides: TGTGCCACGGGTGGGGGGACTCAGCCCCAGCATTTT.

This clonotype came up a few times. V is TRBV10-3 and J is TRBJ2-6, with D uncertain. Trimming stripped 6 bases from V and 0 bases from J, with 9 bases between. Germline V gene lookup returns CDR1 ENHRY and CDR2 SYGVKD. This CDR3 region has 15 residues. Written as DNA, the CDR3 is TGTGCCATCAGCGGACCGAGCTCTGGGGCCAACGTCCTGACTTTC. Its translation is CAISGPSSGANVLTF.

This clonotype occurred a few times. V is TRBV10-2 and J is TRBJ1-5, with D hard to call. The CDR3 has 14 residues. Germline assignment: CDR1 WSHSY and CDR2 SAAADI. Trimming removed 6 bases from V and 1 base from J, with 10 bases in between. CDR3 amino acids: CASRDWNSNQPQHF. The CDR3 coding sequence is TGCGCCAGCAGAGATTGGAACAGCAATCAGCCCCAGCATTTT.

On this clonotype: A much larger clonotype is one base distant, so this may be a read error. The CDR3 end shows no conserved phenylalanine or tryptophan, and so a read error is likely. This chain links TRBV7-2 with TRBJ2-2; tentatively, D is TRBD1 (6 bases). The germline V and J ends were trimmed by 5 bases and 2 bases, with 15 bases remaining between them. Germline V gene lookup returns CDR1 SGHTA and CDR2 FQGNSA. CDR3 size: 16 residues. This CDR3 reads CASSLARTANTGELFC. As DNA, the CDR3 is TGTGCCAGCAGCCTCGCCCGGACAGCCAACACCGGGGAGCTGTTTTGT.

For this clonotype: The DNA is omitted, as the CDR3 cannot be located on it reliably, and the CDR3 follows TCRdb's listing. The genes are TRBV24-1 and TRBJ1-2. CDR1 is KGHDR and CDR2 is SFDVKD in the germline V gene. 13 amino acids form the CDR3, both terminal residues included. This CDR3 is CATRTPVGAGNTF.

In its sample, this clonotype was seen once. The V gene is TRBV28, the J gene TRBJ1-4; D unclear. Germline CDR1 and CDR2: MDHEN and SYDVKM. The CDR3 length is 13 residues. V lost 7 bases and J lost 7, with 13 bases in between. The CDR3 nucleotides read TGTGCCAGCAAGGTGGGAAGTGCTGAAAAACTGTTTTTT. It codes for CASKVGSAEKLFF.

This clonotype was seen just once. The rearrangement links TRBV7-8 to TRBJ1-1, with a tentative D call TRBD1 (5 bases). Germline V gene data show CDR1 as SGHVS and CDR2 as FQNEAQ. CDR3 length: 15 amino acids. V lost 2 bases to trimming and J lost 1 base, with 11 bases between them. The CDR3 reads CASSLMGGKNTEAFF. CDR3 coding DNA: TGTGCCAGCAGCTTAATGGGGGGGAAGAACACTGAAGCTTTCTTT. Filled out from reference TRBV7-8 and TRBJ1-1, the complete variable domain reads GAGVSQSPRYKVAKRGQDVALRCDPISGHVSLFWYQQALGQGPEFLTYFQNEAQLDKSGLPSDRFFAERPEGSVSTLKIQRTQQEDSAVYLCASSLMGGKNTEAFFGQGTRLTVV.

This clonotype has a single count. This chain's CDR3 is CASSFGTNDRETQYF. In DNA form, the CDR3 reads TGTGCCAGCAGCTTCGGGACTAACGATCGAGAGACCCAGTACTTC. The chain uses TRBV7-9 and TRBJ2-5; 7 nucleotides agree with TRBD2. The ends lost 3 bases at V and 4 bases at J; junction bases unmatched: 8. Germline V lookup: CDR1 SEHNR, CDR2 FQNEAQ (reference sequence). CDR3 length: 15 residues.

This clonotype was counted a few times. The chain links TRBV10-3 to TRBJ1-2, with 7 bases fitting TRBD1. V shed 3 bases and J 3 bases; nucleotides not matched to a gene: 4. The CDR3 loop spans 14 amino acids. Germline CDR1 and CDR2: ENHRY and SYGVKD. CDR3 nucleotide sequence: TGTGCCATCAGTGACCCAGGGGGAGACTATGGCTACACCTTC. Its translation: CAISDPGGDYGYTF.

The chain couples TRBV5-1 to TRBJ1-2; 8 bases line up with TRBD1. Unmatched junction bases numbered 10, after V lost 4 bases and J lost 5 bases. The germline V gene encodes CDR1 SGHRS and CDR2 YFSETQ. This CDR3 is built from 15 residues. CDR3 coding DNA: TGCGCCAGCAGCCAAGGACAGGGTGTTATTTATGGCTACACCTTC. It translates to CASSQGQGVIYGYTF.

This clonotype has a count of ten or more. The chain recombines TRBV7-8 with TRBJ2-2, with TRBD2 matching over 10 bases. V dropped 5 bases and J dropped 7; count of bases not matched to a gene: 7. This CDR3 contains 15 residues. Germline CDR1 is SGHVS and CDR2 is FQNEAQ. The CDR3 here is CASSDSGRRGGELFF. The CDR3 DNA is TGTGCCAGCAGCGATAGCGGGAGGAGAGGCGGGGAGCTGTTTTTT.

The gene calls are TRBV10-3 and TRBJ2-5; D not resolved. Germline V gene data show CDR1 as ENHRY and CDR2 as SYGVKD. The CDR3 has 13 amino acids. The V gene lost 4 bases and the J gene lost 9 bases, with 15 bases spanning the gap. CDR3: CAISGPSNQPQYF. For the CDR3, the DNA is TGTGCCATCAGTGGTCCCAGCAATCAGCCCCAGTACTTC.

The chain has TRBV20-1 and TRBJ1-1, with a weak D call TRBD1 (5 bases). Trimming took off 7 bases at V and 11 bases at J, with 17 bases between the two ends. Germline V gene lookup returns CDR1 DFQATT and CDR2 SNEGSKA (reference sequence). This CDR3 spans 11 amino acids. The CDR3 nucleotides read TGCAGTGGCACGGGGACCCGACGGGCTTTCTTT. This codes for CSGTGTRRAFF.

This clonotype showed up just a few times. V and J are TRBV9 and TRBJ1-2; a weak D match, TRBD1 (5 bases). The CDR3 runs 14 residues. Germline CDR1 reads SGDLS; CDR2 reads YYNGEE. Trimming removed 4 bases from V and 4 bases from J, with 14 bases in between. The CDR3 region is CASSPGRGGYGYTF. The CDR3 nucleotides are TGTGCCAGCAGCCCGGGAAGGGGAGGCTATGGCTACACCTTC.